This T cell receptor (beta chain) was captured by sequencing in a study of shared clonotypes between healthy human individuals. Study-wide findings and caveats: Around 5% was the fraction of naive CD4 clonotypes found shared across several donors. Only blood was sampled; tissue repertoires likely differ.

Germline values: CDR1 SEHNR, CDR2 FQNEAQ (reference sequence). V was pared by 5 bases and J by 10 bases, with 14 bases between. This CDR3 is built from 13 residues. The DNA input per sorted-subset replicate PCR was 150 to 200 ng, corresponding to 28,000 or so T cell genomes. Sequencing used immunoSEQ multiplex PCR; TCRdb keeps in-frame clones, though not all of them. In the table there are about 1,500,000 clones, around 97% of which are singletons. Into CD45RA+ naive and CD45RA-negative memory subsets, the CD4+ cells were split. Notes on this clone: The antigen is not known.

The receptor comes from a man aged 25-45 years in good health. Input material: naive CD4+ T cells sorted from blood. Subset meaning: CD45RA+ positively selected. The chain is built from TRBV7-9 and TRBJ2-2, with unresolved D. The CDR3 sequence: CASSPLGWEELFF. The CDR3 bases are TGTGCCAGCAGCCCCCTAGGGTGGGAGGAGCTGTTTTTT.